Shown below are 26 T cell receptor beta chains from a single sample sequenced in a study of CD8+ T cells in alopecia areata. Sample treatment: oral pan-JAK inhibitor, 5-10 mg twice daily. Following extraction, RNA underwent reverse transcription to cDNA, which served as the sequencing template. Sequencing was performed with immunoSEQ multiplex PCR; in TCRdb, only in-frame clones are kept and a portion is missing. Of 210,000 or so clones detected, roughly 66% appear once; the ten largest clones hold over 1%. Source: CD4+ T cells sorted from blood, taken at week 44, from a patient treated with tofacitinib. Receptor source: a human donor with alopecia areata.

The chain combines TRBV11-3 with TRBJ2-4; 8 bases agree with TRBD1. The V gene end was trimmed by 4 bases and the J gene end by 9 bases; junction bases not matched to a gene: 5. Germline assignment: CDR1 SGHNT and CDR2 YENEEA. This CDR3 is 13 amino acids long. The CDR3 region has the DNA TGTGCCAGCAGCTCAGGGACAGGTTCCATTCAGTACTTC. As protein: CASSSGTGSIQYF.

This rearrangement joins TRBV25-1 to TRBJ2-2; tentative D call: TRBD2 (6 bases). CDR1 and CDR2 from the germline V gene are MGHDK and SYGVNS. The CDR3 is 14 residues long. Deletions cut 6 bases from V and 2 bases from J, with 10 bases between. CDR3 sequence (DNA): TGTGCCAGCAGGGAGGGTGTAAACACCGGGGAGCTGTTTTTT. It specifies CASREGVNTGELFF.

This clone was seen more than once but under ten times. CDR3 bases: TGTGCCACCAAGACAGGGAGTGGGACTGAAGCTTTCTTT. Its translation: CATKTGSGTEAFF. This sequence joins TRBV15 and TRBJ1-1; 7 nucleotides match TRBD1. In germline, CDR1 is LNHNV, CDR2 YYDKDF (reference sequence). The CDR3 is made up of 13 amino acids. The V and J ends lost 7 bases and 5 bases, in that order; junction bases with no gene match: 7.

V usage is TRBV20-1 and J usage is TRBJ2-5; D unclear. Trimming pared 3 bases from V and 0 bases from J, leaving 2 bases between. This CDR3 comprises 11 residues. Germline V CDR1 and CDR2: DFQATT, SNEGSKA (reference sequence). The CDR3 coding sequence is TGCAGTGCTAGTAACCAAGAGACCCAGTACTTC. Its protein is CSASNQETQYF.

This clone was recorded a few times. CDR3 amino acids: CASSQPPGQGSGELFF. CDR3 DNA: TGTGCCAGCAGCCAACCCCCGGGACAGGGGTCCGGGGAGCTGTTTTTT. The chain has TRBV7-2 and TRBJ2-2, with 10 bases that match TRBD1. The CDR3 extends over 16 amino acids. Germline CDR1 SGHTA, CDR2 FQGNSA. After removal of 5 bases from V and 6 bases from J, the junction contained 9 bases not matched to a gene.

V and J are TRBV29-1 and TRBJ2-2, with a possible D match to TRBD2 (6 bases). Trimming cost V 2 bases and J 3 bases, with 22 bases left between them. Germline V gives CDR1 SQVTM, CDR2 ANQGSEA. The CDR3 spans 18 residues. In nucleotides, the CDR3 is TGCAGCGTTGAAAAGAATTGGGTTGGTAGCGGACACACCGGGGAGCTGTTTTTT. Its protein is CSVEKNWVGSGHTGELFF.

J is TRBJ2-3 and V is TRBV14; the match to TRBD2 covers 9 bases. Germline-derived CDR1 and CDR2 are SGHDN and FVKESK. With 4 bases clipped from V and 3 bases from J, the junction kept 11 bases outside the gene matches. This CDR3 has 17 residues. The CDR3 region is CASSPMLAGRRTDTQYF. The CDR3 DNA reads as TGTGCCAGCAGCCCCATGCTAGCGGGGAGGAGGACAGATACGCAGTATTTT.

The CDR3 is CSVEEQVGAEAFF. The CDR3 bases are TGCAGCGTTGAAGAACAGGTGGGCGCTGAAGCTTTCTTT. The chain employs TRBV29-1 and TRBJ1-1, with D perhaps matching TRBD1 (5 bases). The CDR3 is 13 amino acids. Germline assignment: CDR1 SQVTM and CDR2 ANQGSEA. Trimming left V 0 bases short and J 6 bases short, with 11 bases between.

The chain joins TRBV18 to TRBJ1-1; 9 nucleotides agree with TRBD1. V gave up 5 bases and J gave up 1 base; unmatched junction bases: 2. Germline V gives CDR1 KGHSH, CDR2 LQKENI. This CDR3 comprises 14 residues. The CDR3 DNA sequence: TGTGCCAGCTCATCGGACAGGGGGAACACTGAAGCTTTCTTT. This sequence encodes CASSSDRGNTEAFF.

This clone was seen many times. This chain joins TRBV5-1 and TRBJ1-2; D is unresolved. The CDR3 is 13 residues long. Trimming cost V 0 bases and J 8 bases, with 11 bases left between them. Germline values: CDR1 SGHRS, CDR2 YFSETQ. This CDR3 is CASSLEEGGGYTF. The CDR3 DNA is TGCGCCAGCAGCTTGGAGGAGGGTGGCGGCTACACCTTC. The variable domain in full, completed from reference TRBV5-1 and TRBJ1-2, reads KAGVTQTPRYLIKTRGQQVTLSCSPISGHRSVSWYQQTPGQGLQFLFEYFSETQRNKGNFPGRFSGRQFSNSRSEMNVSTLELGDSALYLCASSLEEGGGYTFGSGTRLTVV.

The chain couples TRBV27 to TRBJ1-5; D might be TRBD1 (5 bases). The length of the CDR3 is 15 residues. Trimming took off 7 bases at V and 0 bases at J, with 13 bases between the two ends. Germline V lookup: CDR1 MNHEY, CDR2 SMNVEV (reference sequence). The DNA of the CDR3 is TGTGCCAGCAAGGAAGACAGAGTTAGCAATCAGCCCCAGCATTTT. Protein product: CASKEDRVSNQPQHF.

This chain links TRBV28 with TRBJ2-4; perhaps TRBD1 as D (5 bases). CDR3 length: 13 residues. The V and J ends lost 5 bases and 14 bases respectively, with 19 bases between them. CDR1 is MDHEN and CDR2 is SYDVKM in the germline V gene. The CDR3 protein is CASSTPNPAREYF. CDR3 in DNA: TGTGCCAGCAGTACACCCAATCCTGCCAGGGAGTACTTC.

This chain links TRBV5-1 with TRBJ2-7, with 9 positions matching TRBD1. V gave up 2 bases and J gave up 2 bases; unmatched junction bases: 5. CDR1 is SGHRS and CDR2 is YFSETQ in the germline V gene. There are 15 residues in the CDR3. The CDR3 loop reads CASSLTGGATYEQYF. DNA for the CDR3: TGCGCCAGCAGCTTAACAGGGGGCGCGACCTACGAGCAGTACTTC.

The rearrangement joins TRBV29-1 to TRBJ2-2, with D perhaps matching TRBD1 or TRBD2 (5 bases each). CDR1 and CDR2 from the germline V gene are SQVTM and ANQGSEA. The CDR3 contains 13 residues. V dropped 3 bases and J dropped 6 bases, with 11 bases sitting between them. The CDR3 protein is CSVEAGRAGELFF. In DNA, the CDR3 is TGCAGCGTTGAGGCAGGGCGGGCCGGGGAGCTGTTTTTT.

This clone was picked up a small number of times. The chain uses TRBV6-6 and TRBJ2-2; the D is unclear. The CDR3 covers 10 residues. V lost 6 bases, J lost 9 bases, and 5 bases lay in between. Germline assignment: CDR1 MNHNY and CDR2 SVGAGI (reference sequence). CDR3 nucleotide sequence: TGTGCCAGCAGATCTAGGGAGCTGTTTTTT. Protein: CASRSRELFF.

The V gene is TRBV4-1, the J gene TRBJ1-4, with 8 bases identical to TRBD1. The CDR3 covers 15 residues. The trim removed 4 bases at V and 8 bases at J, leaving 9 bases unmatched. CDR1 is MGHRA, CDR2 YSYEKL, per germline. The DNA of the CDR3 is TGCGCCAGCAGCCTACAACAGGGGGTCGTGGAAAAACTGTTTTTT. Its protein product is CASSLQQGVVEKLFF.

The V call is TRBV25-1, the J call TRBJ2-4; 8 bases match TRBD2. Germline trimming cut 8 bases from V and 7 bases from J; bases unmatched to any gene: 10. Germline CDR1 and CDR2: MGHDK and SYGVNS. The CDR3 consists of 14 residues. The CDR3 DNA sequence: TGTGCCAGCGGTTCGGGGGGGCCCGGTAACATTCAGTACTTC. Protein sequence: CASGSGGPGNIQYF.

This clone has a single count. This chain uses TRBV30 with TRBJ2-2, with TRBD1 as a possible D gene (5 bases). With 2 bases removed from V and 2 bases from J, the gap between germline ends came to 6 bases. The CDR3 is 13 residues long. CDR1 is GTSNPN and CDR2 is SVGIG in the germline V gene (reference sequence). The CDR3 reads CAWSQGNTGELFF. CDR3 sequence (DNA): TGTGCCTGGAGTCAGGGTAACACCGGGGAGCTGTTTTTT.

V gene TRBV7-2 combines with J gene TRBJ1-1; no clear D. The CDR3 contains 13 residues. CDR1 and CDR2 from the germline V gene are SGHTA and FQGNSA. V was trimmed by 1 base and J by 5 bases, leaving 8 bases between them. The CDR3 DNA is TGTGCCAGCAGCTTAGGAGCAAGAACTGAAGCTTTCTTT. Translating it yields CASSLGARTEAFF.

The V call is TRBV6-1, the J call TRBJ2-3; no definite D call. The CDR3 has 14 residues. Germline V gene sequence: CDR1 MNHNS, CDR2 SASEGT. Trimming took off 5 bases at V and 3 bases at J, with 12 bases between the two ends. CDR3 residues: CASSRHDRTDTQYF. CDR3 sequence (DNA): TGTGCCAGCAGTAGGCACGATCGTACAGATACGCAGTATTTT.

This clone was observed a few times. The chain recombines TRBV29-1 with TRBJ2-3; D not certain. V lost 3 bases to trimming and J lost 2 bases, with 9 bases between them. This CDR3 is 13 amino acids long. Germline-derived CDR1 and CDR2 are SQVTM and ANQGSEA. As DNA, the CDR3 is TGCAGCGTTGATGGGGTAATCACAGATACGCAGTATTTT. This codes for CSVDGVITDTQYF.

The V gene is TRBV5-1, the J gene TRBJ2-1, with 12 bases matching TRBD1. The CDR3 consists of 16 residues. Losses at the gene ends were 2 bases for V and 6 bases for J; bases not matched to a gene: 6. The germline V gene has CDR1 SGHRS and CDR2 YFSETQ. The DNA for the CDR3 is TGCGCCAGCAGCTTATCTTGGGACAGGGGGCTCAATGAGCAGTTCTTC. This encodes CASSLSWDRGLNEQFF.

The chain combines TRBV7-2 with TRBJ2-7; 12 nucleotides line up with TRBD2. The CDR3 loop spans 18 amino acids. From germline, CDR1 is SGHTA and CDR2 FQGNSA. The junction had 8 bases not matched to a gene; V was cut back by 2 bases and J by 0 bases. The CDR3, as DNA: TGTGCCAGCAGCTTATTTAGGACTAGCGGGGCCAGCTCCTACGAGCAGTACTTC. Translating gives CASSLFRTSGASSYEQYF.

The chain recombines TRBV11-2 with TRBJ1-1; D possibly corresponds to TRBD1 (5 bases). Between the trimmed V and J ends, which lost 5 bases and 5 bases, there was a span of 15 bases. The CDR3 is 14 amino acids. Germline V gene data show CDR1 as SGHAT and CDR2 as FQNNGV. CDR3 in DNA: TGTGCCAGCAGCCCAGGGCTGGGGCGTACTGAAGCTTTCTTT. Its translation: CASSPGLGRTEAFF.

This chain links TRBV18 with TRBJ2-1; D might be TRBD2 (6 bases). Germline assignment: CDR1 KGHSH and CDR2 LQKENI. The CDR3 is 14 amino acids. V was pared by 4 bases and J by 8 bases, with 15 bases between. This chain's CDR3 is CASSLPGGSDEQFF. The DNA of the CDR3 is TGTGCCAGCTCACTTCCCGGGGGTAGCGATGAGCAGTTCTTC.

The CDR3 here is CASGGGDTQYF. DNA of the CDR3: TGCGCCAGCGGCGGGGGGGATACGCAGTATTTT. This sequence joins TRBV5-1 and TRBJ2-3, with 8 nucleotides matching TRBD2. J gave up 6 bases and V 7 bases, and 1 base lay outside the gene matches. CDR1 and CDR2 from the germline V gene are SGHRS and YFSETQ. This CDR3 has 11 residues.